This T cell receptor (beta chain) was observed in a study of shared clonotypes between healthy human individuals. About the study: A donor's plate count was three for CD4 naive and three for CD4 memory; CD8 naive had two and CD8 memory one. Study results and limitations: Among donors, the sharing of clonotypes was expected to be influenced by sequencing depth.

Sequenced by immunoSEQ multiplex PCR; TCRdb stores in-frame clones only, minus some. The sample has about 2 million clones, 85% to 95% seen once; the top ten hold roughly 0.13%. CDR3 length equals 15 residues. V was pared by 0 bases and J by 6 bases, with 14 bases between. Germline assignment: CDR1 SGHNT and CDR2 YYREEE (reference sequence). In regard to this clone: Its antigen is currently unknown.

This chain joins TRBV5-4 and TRBJ2-3, with D possibly being TRBD2 (6 bases). This TCR was sampled from a man between 18 and 29 years old in good health. The sample taken for sequencing was naive CD4+ T cells sorted from blood. The subset was: CD45RA+ positively selected. Here the CDR3 reads CASSLAGDRRDTQYF. CDR3 DNA: TGTGCCAGCAGCTTGGCGGGGGACCGTAGGGATACGCAGTATTTT.